The following is a TCR beta chain sequence with its context. This entry belongs to a study of blood T cell repertoires in COVID-19. Study as a whole: Whether acute or convalescent, the COVID-19 samples came from the United States, Italy and Spain.

Here immunoSEQ multiplex PCR was the method, and the copy in TCRdb shows in-frame clones only, minus some. The data hold a few hundred thousand clones, with 86% observed a single time. The CDR3 spans 13 residues. Per germline, CDR1 LNHDA and CDR2 SQIVND (reference sequence). The germline V and J ends were trimmed by 9 bases and 2 bases, with 10 bases remaining between them. The sequence derives from a man aged 60 to 69 with acute or convalescent COVID-19. Specimen: peripheral blood. The V and J genes are TRBV19 and TRBJ1-4; D uncertain. CDR3 coding DNA: TGTGCCAGCAGACCCGGGACTAATGAAAAACTGTTTTTT. It specifies CASRPGTNEKLFF. Variable domain in full (rest from reference TRBV19 and TRBJ1-4): DGGITQSPKYLFRKEGQNVTLSCEQNLNHDAMYWYRQDPGQGLRLIYYSQIVNDFQKGDIAEGYSVSREKKESFPLTVTSAQKNPTAFYLCASRPGTNEKLFFGSGTQLSVL.